The 24 T cell receptor beta chains reported below all come from one sample, sequenced in a study of shared clonotypes between healthy human individuals. Only in-frame clones appear in the TCRdb table, and some are missing; sequencing was by immunoSEQ multiplex PCR. The data hold around 1.4 million clones, with approximately 98.5% observed a single time. The material sequenced was naive CD4+ T cells sorted from blood. Subset denoted: CD45RA+ positively selected. These receptor sequences come from a man younger than 40 in good health.

The genes are TRBV19 and TRBJ2-7, with 7 bases lining up with TRBD2. This CDR3 spans 14 amino acids. J gave up 2 bases and V 1 base, and 2 bases lay outside the gene matches. Germline CDR1 reads LNHDA; CDR2 reads SQIVND (reference sequence). The CDR3 DNA reads as TGTGCCAGTAGTATAGGGGAGGGAACCTACGAGCAGTACTTC. Encoded protein: CASSIGEGTYEQYF.

This clone came up once. The chain couples TRBV19 to TRBJ1-1; TRBD1 aligns across 9 bases. There are 16 residues in the CDR3. V lost 7 bases to trimming and J lost 3 bases; unmatched junction nucleotides: 12. Germline CDR1 LNHDA, CDR2 SQIVND (reference sequence). The CDR3 DNA follows: TGTGCCAGTAACCCGGACAGGGGTATTCCCTACACTGAAGCTTTCTTT. Translation gives CASNPDRGIPYTEAFF.

The V and J genes are TRBV5-1 and TRBJ2-7; a weak D match, TRBD1 (6 bases). The V gene lost 0 bases and the J gene lost 7 bases, with 11 bases spanning the gap. The CDR3 has 13 amino acids. Germline V lookup: CDR1 SGHRS, CDR2 YFSETQ. CDR3 in amino acids: CASSLDRVAEQYF. The CDR3 DNA is TGCGCCAGCAGCTTGGACAGGGTTGCGGAGCAGTACTTC.

The rearrangement joins TRBV5-5 to TRBJ1-5; 9 bases line up with TRBD1. This CDR3 region has 13 residues. The J segment lost 6 bases and the V segment lost 4 bases, leaving 2 bases of the junction unmatched. The germline V gene has CDR1 SGHKS and CDR2 YYEKEE (reference sequence). CDR3 residues: CASSLQGAQPQHF. Here the CDR3 DNA reads TGTGCCAGCAGCCTACAGGGGGCTCAGCCCCAGCATTTT.

The chain is built from TRBV7-9 and TRBJ2-7; the D is unclear. CDR3 length: 15 amino acids. Germline lookup yields CDR1 SEHNR and CDR2 FQNEAQ (reference sequence). V gave up 4 bases and J gave up 3 bases, with 16 bases separating them. This CDR3 is CASSSRFGRSYEQYF. For the CDR3, the DNA is TGTGCCAGCAGCTCTAGGTTTGGCCGGAGCTACGAGCAGTACTTC. Variable domain in full (rest from reference TRBV7-9 and TRBJ2-7): DTGVSQNPRHKITKRGQNVTFRCDPISEHNRLYWYRQTLGQGPEFLTYFQNEAQLEKSRLLSDRFSAERPKGSFSTLEIQRTEQGDSAMYLCASSSRFGRSYEQYFGPGTRLTVT.

The chain is built from TRBV18 and TRBJ2-5, with 8 bases aligning to TRBD1. J lost 5 bases, V lost 4 bases, and 6 bases had no gene match. CDR3 length: 14 amino acids. CDR1 and CDR2 from the germline V gene are KGHSH and LQKENI. The CDR3 here is CASSRRQGRETQYF. The CDR3 DNA reads as TGTGCCAGCTCACGACGACAGGGGAGGGAGACCCAGTACTTC.

J is TRBJ1-2 and V is TRBV28, with 11 bases fitting TRBD1. The CDR3 runs to 15 residues. The germline gives CDR1 MDHEN, CDR2 SYDVKM. Losses at the gene ends were 6 bases for V and 0 bases for J; bases not matched to a gene: 3. The CDR3 spells CASRLGQGANYGYTF. CDR3 DNA sequence: TGTGCCAGCAGGCTGGGACAGGGGGCTAACTATGGCTACACCTTC.

The chain is built from TRBV11-2 and TRBJ1-1; D not certain. V lost 5 bases, J lost 6 bases, and 16 bases lay in between. This CDR3 region has 14 residues. CDR1 and CDR2 (germline): SGHAT, FQNNGV. The CDR3 DNA is TGTGCCAGCAGCCTCACCCCGAATTACTCTGAAGCTTTCTTT. Residues: CASSLTPNYSEAFF. Full variable domain (rest looked up from reference TRBV11-2 and TRBJ1-1): EAGVAQSPRYKIIEKRQSVAFWCNPISGHATLYWYQQILGQGPKLLIQFQNNGVVDDSQLPKDRFSAERLKGVDSTLKIQPAKLEDSAVYLCASSLTPNYSEAFFGQGTRLTVV.

CDR3 DNA: TGTGCCAGCAGGTACCGCGGGGGGGACGAGCAGTACTTC. This gives the protein CASRYRGGDEQYF. The V gene is TRBV6-1, the J gene TRBJ2-7, with 9 bases fitting TRBD2. The CDR3 totals 13 residues. The junction had 5 bases not matched to a gene; V was cut back by 6 bases and J by 5 bases. Germline V lookup: CDR1 MNHNS, CDR2 SASEGT.

J is TRBJ2-7 and V is TRBV19, with D hard to call. The length of the CDR3 is 12 residues. Trimming pared 3 bases from V and 5 bases from J, leaving 8 bases between. Per the germline V gene, CDR1 is LNHDA and CDR2 is SQIVND (reference sequence). CDR3: CASSITWDEQYF. CDR3 nucleotides: TGTGCCAGTAGTATCACCTGGGACGAGCAGTACTTC.

The gene calls are TRBV12-2 and TRBJ1-1; TRBD1, the D gene given by the table, was not confirmed from the DNA. TRBV12-2 counts as a pseudogene. This CDR3 comprises 15 residues. In nucleotides, the CDR3 is TGTGCAAGTCGCTTAGCTGCGGACAGGGGTTCTGAAGCTTTCTTT. Translated, it gives CASRLAADRGSEAFF.

The chain is built from TRBV6-1 and TRBJ2-7; D may be TRBD1 (7 bases). CDR3 length: 14 amino acids. CDR1 is MNHNS, CDR2 SASEGT, per germline. V was cut by 4 bases and J by 1 base, with 11 bases left in between. CDR3 loop: CASSAGGRSYEQYF. In DNA, the CDR3 is TGTGCCAGCAGTGCAGGGGGGCGGTCCTACGAGCAGTACTTC.

V gene TRBV19 combines with J gene TRBJ2-1, with D perhaps matching TRBD1 (6 bases). Germline V gives CDR1 LNHDA, CDR2 SQIVND (reference sequence). This CDR3 contains 15 residues. Trimming took off 3 bases at V and 2 bases at J, with 11 bases between the two ends. DNA for the CDR3: TGTGCCAGTAGTATTCCCGGGACAACCTACAATGAGCAGTTCTTC. Translated: CASSIPGTTYNEQFF.

The chain recombines TRBV19 with TRBJ2-2, with 8 bases aligning to TRBD2. The V and J ends lost 8 bases and 2 bases, in that order; junction bases with no gene match: 10. The CDR3 covers 16 residues. Germline CDR1 is LNHDA and CDR2 is SQIVND (reference sequence). The CDR3, as DNA: TGTGCCAGTTTTTATAGCGGGAATTTTAACACCGGGGAGCTGTTTTTT. It specifies CASFYSGNFNTGELFF.

Notes on this clone: The identical CDR3 is also encoded by other nucleotide sequences in the sample. J is TRBJ1-1 and V is TRBV19, with D uncertain. CDR1 LNHDA and CDR2 SQIVND come from the germline V gene (reference sequence). The V and J ends lost 3 bases and 1 base respectively, with 6 bases between them. There are 13 residues in the CDR3. CDR3 DNA: TGTGCCAGTAGTATCCGAGGGAACACTGAAGCTTTCTTT. It encodes CASSIRGNTEAFF.

This sequence joins TRBV18 and TRBJ2-1, with D uncertain. V was trimmed by 6 bases and J by 8 bases, leaving 11 bases between them. The V gene's germline CDR1 is KGHSH and CDR2 LQKENI. The CDR3 extends over 12 amino acids. The CDR3 DNA reads TGTGCCAGCTCGACCAGAACCGATGAGCAGTTCTTC. It translates to CASSTRTDEQFF.

The J gene is TRBJ1-5, the V gene TRBV19; D is perhaps TRBD1 (6 bases). Trimming shortened V by 1 base and J by 7 bases, and 14 bases separated the two germline ends. The CDR3 covers 15 residues. Germline loops: CDR1 LNHDA, CDR2 SQIVND (reference sequence). CDR3 DNA sequence: TGTGCCAGTAGTATAGTGGGGGGGGCGCGGCAGCCCCAGCATTTT. Its translation is CASSIVGGARQPQHF.

The CDR3 loop reads CASSGSGGMAEAFF. CDR3 DNA: TGTGCCAGCAGTGGTTCGGGGGGGATGGCTGAAGCTTTCTTT. The rearrangement joins TRBV6-1 to TRBJ1-1, with D tentatively TRBD1 (5 bases). The V end lost 4 bases, the J end lost 6 bases, and 15 bases lay between the germline ends. Germline loops: CDR1 MNHNS, CDR2 SASEGT. The CDR3 loop spans 14 amino acids.

Comment on this clone: Other DNA sequences in this sample translate to the same CDR3. The J gene is TRBJ1-1, the V gene TRBV5-1; D remains ambiguous. V was pared by 0 bases and J by 1 base, with 7 bases between. The CDR3 is made up of 14 amino acids. Germline lookup yields CDR1 SGHRS and CDR2 YFSETQ. The chain's CDR3 is CASSLDSGNTEAFF. Here the CDR3 DNA reads TGCGCCAGCAGCTTGGATTCAGGGAACACTGAAGCTTTCTTT.

As to this clone: Within the sample, other DNA sequences also encode this same CDR3. V and J are TRBV18 and TRBJ2-3; D uncertain. The V and J ends lost 0 bases and 5 bases respectively, with 3 bases between them. CDR3 length: 12 residues. Germline V CDR1 and CDR2: KGHSH, LQKENI. CDR3 in DNA: TGTGCCAGCTCACCACCGCTAGATACGCAGTATTTT. It is translated as CASSPPLDTQYF. Complete variable domain (other parts from reference TRBV18 and TRBJ2-3): NAGVMQNPRHLVRRRGQEARLRCSPMKGHSHVYWYRQLPEEGLKFMVYLQKENIIDESGMPKERFSAEFPKEGPSILRIQQVVRGDSAAYFCASSPPLDTQYFGPGTRLTVL.

This clone was detected once. This chain links TRBV28 with TRBJ2-1; D gene unclear. Per germline, CDR1 MDHEN and CDR2 SYDVKM. This CDR3 has 10 amino acids. Trimming removed 5 bases at V and 16 bases at J, with 12 bases between. This chain's CDR3 is CASSGLVFFF. The CDR3 region has the DNA TGTGCCAGCAGTGGGCTAGTTTTCTTCTTC.

The chain links TRBV18 to TRBJ2-2; the D is unclear. This CDR3 region has 14 residues. Germline-derived CDR1 and CDR2 are KGHSH and LQKENI. Trimming pared 4 bases from V and 4 bases from J, leaving 10 bases between. This CDR3 reads CASSRSVRTGELFF. The CDR3 DNA follows: TGTGCCAGCTCACGATCTGTTCGCACCGGGGAGCTGTTTTTT.

This chain links TRBV29-1 with TRBJ2-1, with TRBD2 matching over 9 bases. CDR3 length: 15 residues. Germline lookup yields CDR1 SQVTM and CDR2 ANQGSEA. V lost 3 bases to trimming and J lost 7 bases; unmatched junction nucleotides: 10. DNA of the CDR3: TGCAGCGTTGAGGTTATAGCGGGAGAGGGAAATGAGCAGTTCTTC. It codes for CSVEVIAGEGNEQFF.

This clone was observed a single time. The chain is built from TRBV1 and TRBJ2-7; the table's D call, TRBD2, was not checked against the DNA. TRBV1 is a pseudogene locus. The CDR3 loop spans 18 amino acids. CDR3 bases: TGCACCAGCAGCCAAACCAGCGGTAGCGGGAGGGTCCCCTACGAGCAGTACTTC. Its protein is CTSSQTSGSGRVPYEQYF.